These 12 T cell receptor beta chains originate from one sample sequenced in a study of T cell responses to AZD1222 COVID-19 vaccine. The repertoire was sequenced with immunoSEQ multiplex PCR; TCRdb's copy has only in-frame clones and lacks some. The sample lists 95,000 to 150,000 clones, 80% to 90% seen once, with roughly 1.1% in the top ten. The sequencing here drew on peripheral blood, taken on day 0 of AZD1222 vaccination. The receptors were sampled from an adult in good health.

The rearrangement uses TRBV6-5 and TRBJ2-5; D remains ambiguous. Germline V gives CDR1 MNHEY, CDR2 SVGAGI. The CDR3 length is 11 residues. V shed 3 bases and J shed 5 bases, with 4 bases lying between them. The CDR3 region has the DNA TGTGCCAGCAGTTATATGGAGACCCAGTACTTC. This sequence encodes CASSYMETQYF.

The gene calls are TRBV5-1 and TRBJ2-7; 10 nucleotides align to TRBD2. J gave up 5 bases and V 4 bases, and 9 bases lay outside the gene matches. This CDR3 region has 15 residues. CDR1 is SGHRS, CDR2 YFSETQ, per germline. The CDR3 reads CASSRSGTSENEQYF. The CDR3, as DNA: TGCGCCAGCAGCCGTTCCGGGACTAGCGAGAACGAGCAGTACTTC.

The chain recombines TRBV9 with TRBJ1-2; 8 positions agree with TRBD1. CDR3 length equals 12 residues. Germline values: CDR1 SGDLS, CDR2 YYNGEE. V lost 4 bases to trimming and J lost 7 bases; unmatched junction nucleotides: 3. The DNA of the CDR3 is TGTGCCAGCAGCCTGGACAGGGTTGGCTACACCTTC. This sequence encodes CASSLDRVGYTF.

In its sample, this clone was seen once. The chain has TRBV10-3 and TRBJ1-2, with a possible D match to TRBD1 (5 bases). There are 13 residues in the CDR3. In germline, CDR1 is ENHRY, CDR2 SYGVKD. V was cut by 2 bases and J by 8 bases, with 12 bases left in between. The CDR3 here is CAISEPGRGGYTF. The CDR3, as DNA: TGTGCCATCAGTGAGCCAGGGAGAGGCGGCTACACCTTC.

This chain connects TRBV7-9 to TRBJ1-2; D is undetermined. The CDR3 covers 17 residues. Deletions cut 1 base from V and 0 bases from J, with 15 bases between. Germline CDR1 reads SEHNR; CDR2 reads FQNEAQ (reference sequence). In DNA, the CDR3 is TGTGCCAGCAGCTTAGGTCTGCGTCAGCCGCCTAACTATGGCTACACCTTC. Amino acids: CASSLGLRQPPNYGYTF.

V is TRBV7-9 and J is TRBJ1-1, with no clear D. The germline V gene has CDR1 SEHNR and CDR2 FQNEAQ (reference sequence). CDR3 length: 13 amino acids. V dropped 5 bases and J dropped 8 bases, with 15 bases sitting between them. CDR3 loop: CASSRVPRGEAFF. The CDR3 DNA follows: TGTGCCAGCAGCCGGGTCCCGCGCGGGGAAGCTTTCTTT.

On this clone itself: Other DNA sequences from this sample encode an identical CDR3 as well. The J gene is TRBJ1-5, the V gene TRBV29-1; possible D gene TRBD1, 5 bases. Trimming removed 5 bases from V and 0 bases from J, with 5 bases in between. CDR1 is SQVTM, CDR2 ANQGSEA, per germline. The CDR3 runs to 12 residues. CDR3 sequence reads: CSVQGSNQPQHF. The CDR3 nucleotides are TGCAGCGTTCAGGGTAGCAATCAGCCCCAGCATTTT.

Regarding this clone: Other DNA sequences of this sample code for an identical CDR3. The rearrangement joins TRBV5-5 to TRBJ2-1, with 7 positions matching TRBD2. V dropped 2 bases and J dropped 5; count of bases not matched to a gene: 4. CDR1 SGHKS and CDR2 YYEKEE come from the germline V gene (reference sequence). The CDR3 contains 14 residues. The CDR3 protein is CASSLAGPHNEQFF. The DNA for the CDR3 is TGTGCCAGCAGCTTAGCGGGACCGCACAATGAGCAGTTCTTC.

This sequence joins TRBV7-9 and TRBJ1-1, with a weak D call TRBD1 (5 bases). CDR3 length: 17 amino acids. CDR1 and CDR2 (germline): SEHNR, FQNEAQ (reference sequence). V lost 1 base and J 4 bases, leaving 19 bases between the germline ends. The CDR3 nucleotides are TGTGCCAGCAGCTTAGGGGGGGGAGAAGGTGCGGGCACTGAAGCTTTCTTT. Translation gives CASSLGGGEGAGTEAFF. Drawing the rest from reference TRBV7-9 and TRBJ1-1, the complete variable domain is DTGVSQNPRHKITKRGQNVTFRCDPISEHNRLYWYRQTLGQGPEFLTYFQNEAQLEKSRLLSDRFSAERPKGSFSTLEIQRTEQGDSAMYLCASSLGGGEGAGTEAFFGQGTRLTVV.

A word on this clone: Mismatch with germline at one junction end may stem from a read error. The CDR3 bases are TGCGCCAGCAGCTTGGAGGGGCACAAGGCATTC. As protein: CASSLEGHKAF. The chain has TRBV5-1 and TRBJ2-7; D might be TRBD1 (5 bases). Germline V gene lookup returns CDR1 SGHRS and CDR2 YFSETQ. The CDR3 runs to 11 residues.

The chain carries TRBV19 and TRBJ2-1; D remains unclear. Germline CDR1 reads LNHDA; CDR2 reads SQIVND (reference sequence). This CDR3 region has 13 residues. V dropped 4 bases and J dropped 4 bases, with 8 bases sitting between them. CDR3 loop: CASSRSRYNEQFF. The CDR3 nucleotides are TGTGCCAGTAGTAGGTCCCGGTACAATGAGCAGTTCTTC.

The chain employs TRBV2 and TRBJ2-1; 11 bases agree with TRBD2. This CDR3 comprises 14 residues. The germline gives CDR1 SNHLY, CDR2 FYNNEI. V was clipped by 5 bases and J by 9 bases; unmatched bases: 6. The CDR3 loop reads CASSWASGRSEQFF. Here the CDR3 DNA reads TGTGCCAGCAGTTGGGCTAGCGGGAGGAGTGAGCAGTTCTTC.